This section outlines one TCR beta chain sequence together with its context. The data derive from a study of shared clonotypes between healthy human individuals. Overall study context: For every donor, three CD4 naive, three CD4 memory, two CD8 naive and one CD8 memory plates were used.

CDR3 length: 13 residues. Germline trimming cut 6 bases from V and 3 bases from J; bases unmatched to any gene: 3. Germline V gives CDR1 MNHEY, CDR2 SMNVEV (reference sequence). Per the original methods: Filtering differed because ImmunoSEQ produced junction-only sequences that carried no quality scores. Assay: immunoSEQ multiplex PCR; the TCRdb copy retains only in-frame clones and omits some. The V and J calls and the clone size are those of that table, but D and trimming were determined from the DNA. The data show approximately 100,000 clones, around 68% seen once. Sample: memory CD8+ T cells sorted from blood. Subset specified: CD45RO+ cells pooled with CCR7-negative TemRA cells. This chain joins TRBV27 and TRBJ2-7, with 9 bases identical to TRBD2. The sequence came from a woman aged 30 to 39 in good health. CDR3 sequence: CASSSSGNYEQYF. The CDR3 DNA reads TGTGCCAGCAGCTCTAGCGGGAACTACGAGCAGTACTTC.